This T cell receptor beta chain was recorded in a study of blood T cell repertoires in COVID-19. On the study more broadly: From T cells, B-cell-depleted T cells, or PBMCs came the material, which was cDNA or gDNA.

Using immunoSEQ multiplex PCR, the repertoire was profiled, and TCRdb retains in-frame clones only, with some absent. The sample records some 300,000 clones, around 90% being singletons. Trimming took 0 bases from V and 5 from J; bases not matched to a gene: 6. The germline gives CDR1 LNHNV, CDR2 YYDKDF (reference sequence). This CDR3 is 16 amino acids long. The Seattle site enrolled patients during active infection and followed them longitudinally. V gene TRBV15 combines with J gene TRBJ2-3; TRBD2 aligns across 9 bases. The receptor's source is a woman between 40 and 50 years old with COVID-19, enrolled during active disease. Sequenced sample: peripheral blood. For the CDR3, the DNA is TGTGCCACCAGCAGAGAGGCGGGGGGGCCACTAGATACGCAGTATTTT. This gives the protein CATSREAGGPLDTQYF.